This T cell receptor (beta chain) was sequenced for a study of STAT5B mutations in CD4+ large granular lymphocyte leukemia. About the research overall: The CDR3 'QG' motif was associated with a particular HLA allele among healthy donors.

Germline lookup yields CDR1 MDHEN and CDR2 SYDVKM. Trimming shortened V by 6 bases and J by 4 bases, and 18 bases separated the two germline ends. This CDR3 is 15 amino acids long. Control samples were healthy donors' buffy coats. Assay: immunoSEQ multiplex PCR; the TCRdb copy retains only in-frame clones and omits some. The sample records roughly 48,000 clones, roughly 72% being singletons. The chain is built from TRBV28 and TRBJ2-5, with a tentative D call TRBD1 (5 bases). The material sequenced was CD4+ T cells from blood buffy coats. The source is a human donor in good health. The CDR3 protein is CASRAQGSAGETQYF. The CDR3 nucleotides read TGTGCCAGCAGAGCCCAGGGTTCGGCCGGAGAGACCCAGTACTTC.